The text below deals with one T cell receptor (beta chain). CDR3 length: 16 residues. CDR1 and CDR2 (germline): KGHSH, LQKENI. V dropped 3 bases and J dropped 3; count of bases not matched to a gene: 9. The data were obtained in a study of blood T cell repertoires in COVID-19. Study in general: Sources were T cells, B-cell-depleted T cells, or PBMCs; the material itself was cDNA or gDNA.

TCRdb keeps only in-frame clones here, not all; method: immunoSEQ multiplex PCR. This table has roughly 50,000 clones, around 86% appearing once. This sequence originates from a human donor in a cohort sampled during active COVID-19. The sequencing sample was made of peripheral blood. The chain carries TRBV18 and TRBJ2-7; 9 bases are a match to TRBD2. CDR3 DNA sequence: TGTGCCAGCTCACCGCCCTCGGCTAGCGGGGTCTACGAGCAGTACTTC. Its protein is CASSPPSASGVYEQYF. Full variable domain (rest looked up from reference TRBV18 and TRBJ2-7): NAGVMQNPRHLVRRRGQEARLRCSPMKGHSHVYWYRQLPEEGLKFMVYLQKENIIDESGMPKERFSAEFPKEGPSILRIQQVVRGDSAAYFCASSPPSASGVYEQYFGPGTRLTVT.